This record concerns one T cell receptor (beta chain) sequence. Its specificity is not known. Once RNA had been extracted, it was reverse transcribed into cDNA to act as the sequencing template. Clones were sequenced by immunoSEQ multiplex PCR, and TCRdb holds only the in-frame ones, with some missing. The data show more than 95,000 clones, roughly 66% seen once. This CDR3 comprises 12 residues. V lost 7 bases and J lost 0; bases outside the gene matches: 3. Germline assignment: CDR1 SQVTM and CDR2 ANQGSEA. The data originate from a study of CD8+ T cells in alopecia areata. Cell sorting on a FACSAria was used to separate CD4+ and CD8+ T cells from the PBMCs. Findings and limits, study-wide: Mice showed clearer TCR sharing than patients did, a gap that was possibly HLA-related. Normal-skin resident alphabeta T cells also appear among scalp sample sequences. Greater clonality was observed in lesional scalp samples, especially alopecia totalis/universalis, versus normal scalp.

The sequenced material came from CD4+ T cells sorted from blood. The rearrangement joins TRBV29-1 to TRBJ2-7; 7 positions match TRBD2. The source of this sequence is a human donor in good health. This CDR3 is CSGRGTSYEQYF. The CDR3 region has the DNA TGCAGCGGGCGGGGGACCTCCTACGAGCAGTACTTC.